This T cell receptor beta chain appears in the sequencing data of a study of cytomegalovirus exposure and HLA in healthy donors. Looked up from germline, CDR1 is SGHRS and CDR2 is YFSETQ. The V and J ends lost 1 base and 0 bases, in that order; junction bases with no gene match: 5. The CDR3 totals 16 residues. Details on this clone: The antigen is not known.

The PCR contained 60 Vbeta and 13 Jbeta primers. Libraries were prepared by immunoSEQ multiplex PCR; TCRdb keeps only in-frame clonotypes and omits some of them. In all, the sample yields about 130,000 clones. Whole-study findings and limits: Most TCRs appeared rarely, but some public TCRs recurred in many donors. The likely explanation for a cluster of highly shared sequence variants was sequencing artifact. What TCR beta sequences reportedly achieved was accurate prediction of HLA-A and HLA-B alleles in most subjects.

The TCR comes from a woman between 40 and 55 years old in good health and CMV-seropositive. Material: PBMCs. The chain joins TRBV5-1 to TRBJ2-3; TRBD1 matches at 7 bases. CDR3 sequence reads: CASSLNRGESTDTQYF. The DNA of the CDR3 is TGCGCCAGCAGCTTGAACAGGGGCGAGAGCACAGATACGCAGTATTTT.